This TCR beta chain came from a study of OX40 agonist ivuxolimab in advanced cancers. For the study at large: One hepatocellular carcinoma and two cutaneous melanoma patients partially responded.

The repertoire was sequenced with immunoSEQ multiplex PCR; TCRdb's copy has only in-frame clones and lacks some. The sample contains some 80,000 clones, approximately 87% of which appear only once. The V gene end was trimmed by 2 bases and the J gene end by 0 bases; junction bases not matched to a gene: 4. Germline lookup yields CDR1 MNHEY and CDR2 SVGAGI. The CDR3 has 16 residues. Comments on this clone: As yet, its antigen is unknown.

Study conclusions and caveats: CD8+ T cells averaged more expanded clones than CD4+.

Specimen: CD4+ or CD8+ T cells sorted from blood, collected in a trial of the OX40 agonist ivuxolimab. The V and J genes are TRBV6-5 and TRBJ2-5; 9 nucleotides match TRBD1. The clonotype comes from an adult with an advanced solid tumor such as melanoma, head and neck, liver or kidney cancer. DNA for the CDR3: TGTGCCAGCAGTTACGGGACAGGGACGGACCAAGAGACCCAGTACTTC. It codes for CASSYGTGTDQETQYF.